What follows are 11 T cell receptor beta chains derived from one specimen sequenced in a study of CD8+ T cells in alopecia areata. Treatment here: oral pan-JAK inhibitor, 5-10 mg twice daily. cDNA serving as the sequencing template came from extracted, reverse transcribed RNA. Profiled with immunoSEQ multiplex PCR; TCRdb holds only in-frame clones, not every one. The table has 200,000 to 250,000 clones, 64% seen once. The material was CD4+ T cells sorted from blood, obtained at week 4, from a patient treated with tofacitinib. The receptors were gathered from a human donor with alopecia areata.

This chain connects TRBV7-9 to TRBJ1-5; no clear D gene. There are 13 residues in the CDR3. The V and J ends lost 4 bases and 3 bases respectively, with 7 bases between them. Per the germline V gene, CDR1 is SEHNR and CDR2 is FQNEAQ (reference sequence). The CDR3 reads CASSWASNQPQHF. DNA of the CDR3: TGTGCCAGCAGCTGGGCCTCCAATCAGCCCCAGCATTTT.

The gene calls are TRBV11-2 and TRBJ2-1; TRBD2 matches 9 bases. Germline-derived CDR1 and CDR2 are SGHAT and FQNNGV. The CDR3 is made up of 16 amino acids. The V gene end was trimmed by 6 bases and the J gene end by 1 base; junction bases not matched to a gene: 7. CDR3 residues: CASRGFTSGSYNEQFF. For the CDR3, the DNA is TGTGCCAGCAGGGGGTTTACTAGCGGGTCCTACAATGAGCAGTTCTTC. The full variable domain, its missing parts supplied by reference TRBV11-2 and TRBJ2-1, is EAGVAQSPRYKIIEKRQSVAFWCNPISGHATLYWYQQILGQGPKLLIQFQNNGVVDDSQLPKDRFSAERLKGVDSTLKIQPAKLEDSAVYLCASRGFTSGSYNEQFFGPGTRLTVL.

The genes are TRBV5-1 and TRBJ2-1; no clear D gene. Germline V gene data show CDR1 as SGHRS and CDR2 as YFSETQ. The CDR3 runs to 14 residues. Trimming took off 2 bases at V and 0 bases at J, with 6 bases between the two ends. This CDR3 reads CASSFGSSYNEQFF. The CDR3 DNA follows: TGCGCCAGCAGCTTTGGTAGCTCCTACAATGAGCAGTTCTTC.

The V call is TRBV2, the J call TRBJ2-7, with 15 bases identical to TRBD2. Germline V lookup: CDR1 SNHLY, CDR2 FYNNEI. The CDR3 covers 18 residues. Trimming took 6 bases from V and 0 from J; bases not matched to a gene: 9. The CDR3, as DNA: TGTGCCAGCAGGCCGGGACTAGCGGGGGGCCGGAGCTCCTACGAGCAGTACTTC. Translating gives CASRPGLAGGRSSYEQYF.

The chain links TRBV23-1 to TRBJ2-2, with D hard to call. TRBV23-1 is an ORF, and what it does is uncertain. Trimming took 6 bases from V and 6 from J, leaving 17 bases between them. The CDR3 is 15 amino acids. The CDR3 DNA is TGCGCCAGCAGCCTCAATCAGGCATACCCCGGGGAGCTGTTTTTT. Its protein product is CASSLNQAYPGELFF.

This clone was detected a few times. Here the CDR3 reads CASSFMRESPLHF. The CDR3 nucleotides are TGTGCCAGCAGTTTCATGAGAGAATCACCCCTCCACTTT. The gene calls are TRBV7-9 and TRBJ1-6, with unresolved D. Germline values: CDR1 SEHNR, CDR2 FQNEAQ (reference sequence). This CDR3 spans 13 amino acids. Trimming took 6 bases from V and 10 from J, leaving 13 bases between them.

A word on this clone: Other DNA sequences in the same sample also yield this CDR3. The chain joins TRBV29-1 to TRBJ1-2; D possibly corresponds to TRBD1 (6 bases). The ends were cut back, 6 bases at V and 2 bases at J, with 7 bases in the middle. This CDR3 region has 11 residues. The germline V gene encodes CDR1 SQVTM and CDR2 ANQGSEA. The CDR3 sequence: CSVGGNYGYTF. CDR3 in DNA: TGCAGCGTGGGGGGCAACTATGGCTACACCTTC.

This clone appeared a few times. This sequence joins TRBV6-6 and TRBJ1-2; no reliable D call. The length of the CDR3 is 16 residues. The V end lost 0 bases, the J end lost 0 bases, and 11 bases lay between the germline ends. CDR1 and CDR2 (germline): MNHNY, SVGAGI (reference sequence). DNA for the CDR3: TGTGCCAGCAGTTACTCAGGGTCAGAGGCTAACTATGGCTACACCTTC. It is translated as CASSYSGSEANYGYTF.

V is TRBV30 and J is TRBJ2-2; 13 bases line up with TRBD2. The germline CDR1 and CDR2 sequences are GTSNPN and SVGIG (reference sequence). The CDR3 totals 17 residues. Trimming cost V 8 bases and J 2 bases; bases outside gene matches: 11. CDR3 nucleotides: TGTGCCGCCGCGGGACTAGCGGGGCCGGTTAACACCGGGGAGCTGTTTTTT. This translates into CAAAGLAGPVNTGELFF.

The chain links TRBV5-1 to TRBJ1-1, with TRBD1 matching 9 bases. The CDR3 extends over 15 amino acids. Germline assignment: CDR1 SGHRS and CDR2 YFSETQ. V lost 3 bases, J lost 1 base, and 4 bases stayed unmatched. CDR3 in DNA: TGCGCCAGCAGCTCGTCGGGACAGGGGAACACTGAAGCTTTCTTT. Its protein is CASSSSGQGNTEAFF.

The V and J genes are TRBV6-4 and TRBJ2-1; tentatively, D is TRBD2 (5 bases). Trimming pared 0 bases from V and 5 bases from J, leaving 11 bases between. CDR3 length: 15 residues. Germline lookup yields CDR1 MRHNA and CDR2 SNTAGT. The CDR3 protein is CASSDSSAGHNEQFF. Here the CDR3 DNA reads TGTGCCAGCAGTGACTCGTCCGCGGGTCACAATGAGCAGTTCTTC.